This T cell receptor beta chain originates from a study of blood T cells in healthy people across ages. Primed by a sample-barcoded 5' primer and a J-beta primer mix, a second PCR proceeded for 7 to 11 cycles. TCRdb re-called the 5' RACE reads with MiXCR, one entry per CDR3 protein. This sample has approximately 2,000,000 distinct CDR3 sequences, with around 42% found just once. As concerns this clonotype: The antigen is not known.

CDR3 length equals 15 residues. V lost 6 bases, J lost 0 bases, and 15 bases lay in between. Germline assignment: CDR1 SNHLY and CDR2 FYNNEI. Study observations and caveats: Estimates of diversity drawn from one million T cells were considered underestimates.

Russia was home to the donors, healthy Caucasian individuals aged about 6 to 90. This chain links TRBV2 with TRBJ2-7, with a tentative D call TRBD2 (7 bases). Sequences were obtained from blood. This clonotype originated in a human donor in good health. This CDR3 is CASRQGRGISYEQYF. CDR3 DNA sequence: TGTGCCAGCAGGCAGGGGAGGGGGATCTCCTACGAGCAGTACTTC.